The next 22 T cell receptor beta chains were all read from a single sample in a study of Graves' ophthalmopathy and Graves' hyperthyroidism. RNA transcripts were the template, and TCR beta CDR3 regions were amplified from them. The library came from an HTBI-primed first-round RT-PCR and a second-round multiplex PCR. TCRdb redid the calling of the multiplex PCR reads with MiXCR, one entry per CDR3 protein. The table records over a million distinct CDR3 sequences, roughly 35% of them present only once. Sample: peripheral blood or thyroid tissue (not recorded which). These receptors originate from an adult man with Graves' hyperthyroidism.

This clonotype was seen more than once but under ten times. CDR3 amino acids: CATETEDRNYGYTF. In DNA, the CDR3 is TGTGCCACCGAAACTGAGGACAGAAACTATGGCTACACCTTC. This chain links TRBV30 with TRBJ1-2; D possibly corresponds to TRBD1 (6 bases). The CDR3 length is 14 residues. Trimming pared 8 bases from V and 2 bases from J, leaving 18 bases between. Germline assignment: CDR1 GTSNPN and CDR2 SVGIG (reference sequence).

The chain combines TRBV9 with TRBJ2-7; the D is unclear. V was trimmed by 1 base and J by 1 base, leaving 15 bases between them. The CDR3 totals 16 residues. CDR1 and CDR2 (germline): SGDLS, YYNGEE. The CDR3 is CASSVIGLGESYEQYF. The CDR3 DNA sequence: TGTGCCAGCAGCGTAATTGGGCTGGGCGAATCCTACGAGCAGTACTTC.

The sample holds many counts of this clonotype. This chain connects TRBV20-1 to TRBJ2-5, with TRBD2 matching 9 bases. V trimming: 6 bases; J trimming: 1 base; junction bases outside the gene matches: 12. The CDR3 totals 16 residues. Germline V gene data show CDR1 as DFQATT and CDR2 as SNEGSKA (reference sequence). CDR3 amino acids: CSALSGSGDLQETQYF. CDR3 in DNA: TGCAGTGCCCTTAGCGGGAGTGGAGATCTCCAAGAGACCCAGTACTTC.

The genes are TRBV25-1 and TRBJ1-4; D may be TRBD1 (5 bases). Germline-derived CDR1 and CDR2 are MGHDK and SYGVNS. V gave up 6 bases and J gave up 1 base, with 15 bases separating them. This CDR3 spans 16 amino acids. The chain's CDR3 is CASSPGLAGTNEKLFF. CDR3 nucleotides: TGTGCCAGCAGCCCGGGACTAGCGGGAACTAATGAAAAACTGTTTTTT.

This clonotype was seen a handful of times. V usage is TRBV5-6 and J usage is TRBJ1-2, with D unresolved. Germline CDR1 is SGHDT and CDR2 is YYEEEE. Trimming took off 1 base at V and 7 bases at J, with 11 bases between the two ends. The CDR3 spans 13 residues. CDR3 sequence: CASSLMGLLGYTF. The CDR3 DNA reads TGTGCCAGCAGCTTGATGGGTTTGCTTGGCTACACCTTC.

The chain couples TRBV7-9 to TRBJ1-2; no clear D gene. From germline, CDR1 is SEHNR and CDR2 FQNEAQ (reference sequence). This CDR3 has 14 amino acids. Trimming shortened V by 5 bases and J by 4 bases, and 14 bases separated the two germline ends. The CDR3 sequence: CASSVGPPRYGYTF. In DNA, the CDR3 is TGTGCCAGCAGCGTAGGGCCTCCCCGCTATGGCTACACCTTC. Looking up the rest from reference TRBV7-9 and TRBJ1-2 gives the full variable domain: DTGVSQNPRHKITKRGQNVTFRCDPISEHNRLYWYRQTLGQGPEFLTYFQNEAQLEKSRLLSDRFSAERPKGSFSTLEIQRTEQGDSAMYLCASSVGPPRYGYTFGSGTRLTVV.

This clonotype occurred a few times. This rearrangement joins TRBV7-2 to TRBJ1-2; D possibly corresponds to TRBD1 (6 bases). V was cut by 3 bases and J by 6 bases, with 20 bases left in between. Germline values: CDR1 SGHTA, CDR2 FQGNSA. This CDR3 contains 16 residues. The CDR3, as DNA: TGTGCCAGCAGCTTCGGGGTGAGGGGGGGGTTCGATGGCTACACCTTC. Translating it yields CASSFGVRGGFDGYTF.

This clonotype turned up a few times. The chain combines TRBV2 with TRBJ2-4; D call uncertain. Looked up from germline, CDR1 is SNHLY and CDR2 is FYNNEI. CDR3 length equals 11 residues. V was clipped by 3 bases and J by 8 bases, with 5 bases between them. The CDR3 here is CASSDLDIQYF. For the CDR3, the DNA is TGTGCCAGCAGTGACCTTGACATTCAGTACTTC.

This clonotype was seen repeatedly, ten times or more. V and J are TRBV29-1 and TRBJ1-2, with 8 bases that match TRBD1. V trimming: 7 bases; J trimming: 5 bases; junction bases outside the gene matches: 12. The CDR3 has 14 amino acids. Germline V gene data show CDR1 as SQVTM and CDR2 as ANQGSEA. CDR3 nucleotides: TGCAGCGCTTACCGACAGGGGCGTATGTATGGCTACACCTTC. It encodes CSAYRQGRMYGYTF.

The chain carries TRBV20-1 and TRBJ2-6; TRBD1 matches at 10 bases. Germline-derived CDR1 and CDR2 are DFQATT and SNEGSKA (reference sequence). This CDR3 is 16 amino acids long. The CDR3 DNA follows: TGCAGCGCGGGACAGGGGCATGTCGCTGGGGCCAACGTCCTGACTTTC. Amino acids: CSAGQGHVAGANVLTF.

The chain links TRBV7-9 to TRBJ2-5; maybe TRBD1 (6 bases). Germline-derived CDR1 and CDR2 are SEHNR and FQNEAQ (reference sequence). This CDR3 is built from 14 residues. Trimming left V 3 bases short and J 1 base short, with 9 bases between. Here the CDR3 DNA reads TGTGCCAGCAGCTTCAGGGGTCTCCAAGAGACCCAGTACTTC. The encoded protein is CASSFRGLQETQYF.

This clonotype was seen more than once but under ten times. V usage is TRBV7-9 and J usage is TRBJ2-7; D may be TRBD1 or TRBD2 (7 bases each). Between the trimmed V and J ends, which lost 1 base and 6 bases, there was a span of 19 bases. The CDR3 has 16 amino acids. Germline CDR1 is SEHNR and CDR2 is FQNEAQ (reference sequence). In DNA form, the CDR3 reads TGTGCCAGCAGCTTAGTGGGGGGGGCAGGGGGTGCCGAGCAGTACTTC. Protein sequence: CASSLVGGAGGAEQYF.

The sample holds many counts of this clonotype. The chain recombines TRBV7-2 with TRBJ2-5; weak D call: TRBD2 (6 bases). Deletions cut 1 base from V and 5 bases from J, with 14 bases between. Germline CDR1 SGHTA, CDR2 FQGNSA. The CDR3 consists of 15 residues. CDR3 loop: CASSLDGREVETQYF. CDR3 sequence (DNA): TGTGCCAGCAGCTTAGACGGGCGGGAAGTGGAGACCCAGTACTTC.

This CDR3 is CAWKQGEGTEAFF. DNA of the CDR3: TGTGCCTGGAAACAAGGAGAGGGCACTGAAGCTTTCTTT. The chain combines TRBV30 with TRBJ1-1; D unresolved. The CDR3 extends over 13 amino acids. V gave up 4 bases and J gave up 4 bases, with 13 bases separating them. CDR1 GTSNPN and CDR2 SVGIG come from the germline V gene (reference sequence).

At least ten counts were recorded for this clonotype. The chain uses TRBV9 and TRBJ1-1; unclear D gene. Per the germline V gene, CDR1 is SGDLS and CDR2 is YYNGEE. Deletions cut 6 bases from V and 2 bases from J, with 17 bases between. This CDR3 contains 15 residues. The CDR3 here is CASTPLNLANTEAFF. For the CDR3, the DNA is TGTGCCAGCACGCCCCTCAACCTTGCCAACACTGAAGCTTTCTTT.

This clonotype was recorded at least ten times. The V call is TRBV19, the J call TRBJ1-5; D is undetermined. CDR3 size: 16 residues. Trimming took 7 bases from V and 5 from J, leaving 21 bases between them. From germline, CDR1 is LNHDA and CDR2 SQIVND (reference sequence). CDR3 in DNA: TGTGCCAGTACCTCCCGCGGCCAGAGCTTCTATCAGCCCCAGCATTTT. This sequence encodes CASTSRGQSFYQPQHF.

This clonotype was detected many times. This chain uses TRBV7-2 with TRBJ2-7, with D perhaps matching TRBD1 or TRBD2 (6 bases each). Germline V gene sequence: CDR1 SGHTA, CDR2 FQGNSA. The CDR3 is made up of 14 amino acids. V dropped 6 bases and J dropped 3 bases, with 15 bases sitting between them. The CDR3, as DNA: TGTGCCAGCAGGTTCTCGGGGGCGGGCTACGAGCAGTACTTC. It encodes CASRFSGAGYEQYF.

In its sample, this clonotype was seen many times. The chain carries TRBV2 and TRBJ1-4; perhaps TRBD1 as D (6 bases). CDR3 length: 12 residues. Trimming cost V 8 bases and J 5 bases, with 9 bases left between them. Per the germline V gene, CDR1 is SNHLY and CDR2 is FYNNEI. CDR3 DNA: TGTGCCAGCCGGACAGCAAATGAAAAACTGTTTTTT. Protein sequence: CASRTANEKLFF.

V gene TRBV5-1 combines with J gene TRBJ1-2, with 7 positions matching TRBD1. CDR1 is SGHRS, CDR2 YFSETQ, per germline. This CDR3 is 17 amino acids long. The J segment lost 2 bases and the V segment lost 4 bases, leaving 14 bases of the junction unmatched. The CDR3 spells CASSHSIPGGINYGYTF. In DNA, the CDR3 is TGCGCCAGCAGCCATTCAATCCCAGGGGGAATCAACTATGGCTACACCTTC.

This clonotype has only a few counts. The genes are TRBV19 and TRBJ2-5, with D hard to call. The germline V gene encodes CDR1 LNHDA and CDR2 SQIVND (reference sequence). V lost 3 bases to trimming and J lost 5 bases, with 10 bases between them. The CDR3 covers 13 residues. The CDR3 protein is CASSILIRETQYF. The CDR3 DNA follows: TGTGCCAGTAGTATTTTGATCCGGGAGACCCAGTACTTC.

This clonotype was counted at least ten times. The chain is built from TRBV2 and TRBJ1-1, with D possibly being TRBD1 (6 bases). V lost 7 bases and J 7 bases, leaving 16 bases between the germline ends. Germline CDR1 and CDR2: SNHLY and FYNNEI. CDR3 length: 13 residues. The CDR3 sequence: CASTTGTNFEAFF. The DNA for the CDR3 is TGTGCCAGCACCACCGGGACAAACTTTGAAGCTTTCTTT.

The rearrangement links TRBV13 to TRBJ2-7; 7 bases match TRBD1. V lost 5 bases, J lost 6 bases, and 13 bases stayed unmatched. CDR1 is PRHDT, CDR2 FYEKMQ, per germline (reference sequence). CDR3 size: 15 residues. For the CDR3, the DNA is TGTGCCAGCAGCGCCGGGACAGTGGACCTTTCCGAGCAGTACTTC. This sequence encodes CASSAGTVDLSEQYF.